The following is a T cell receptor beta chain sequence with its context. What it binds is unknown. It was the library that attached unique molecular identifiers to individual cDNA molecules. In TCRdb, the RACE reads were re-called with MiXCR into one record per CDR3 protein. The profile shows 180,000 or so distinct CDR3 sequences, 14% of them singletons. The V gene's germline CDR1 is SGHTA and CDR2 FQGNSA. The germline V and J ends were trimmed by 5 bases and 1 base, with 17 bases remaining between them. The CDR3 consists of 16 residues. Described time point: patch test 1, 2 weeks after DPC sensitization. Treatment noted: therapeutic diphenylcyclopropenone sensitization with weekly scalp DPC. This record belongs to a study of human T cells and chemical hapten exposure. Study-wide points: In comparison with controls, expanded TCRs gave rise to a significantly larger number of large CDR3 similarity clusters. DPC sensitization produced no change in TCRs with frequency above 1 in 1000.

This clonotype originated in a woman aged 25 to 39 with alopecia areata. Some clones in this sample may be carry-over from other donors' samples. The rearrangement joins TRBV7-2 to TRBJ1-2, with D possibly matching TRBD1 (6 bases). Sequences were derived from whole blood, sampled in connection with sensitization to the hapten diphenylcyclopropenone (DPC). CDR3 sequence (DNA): TGTGCCAGCAGCCTAGGTGGAGGGGGACTTAACTATGGCTACACCTTC. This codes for CASSLGGGGLNYGYTF.